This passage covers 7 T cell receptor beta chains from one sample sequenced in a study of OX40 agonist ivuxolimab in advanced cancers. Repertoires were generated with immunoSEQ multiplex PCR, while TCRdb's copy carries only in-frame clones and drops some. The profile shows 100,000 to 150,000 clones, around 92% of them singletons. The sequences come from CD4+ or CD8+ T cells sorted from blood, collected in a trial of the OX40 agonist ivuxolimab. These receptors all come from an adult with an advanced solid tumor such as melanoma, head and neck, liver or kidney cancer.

Here the CDR3 reads CASSLDPGTQPQHF. The CDR3 coding sequence is TGTGCCAGCAGCTTAGATCCGGGTACACAGCCCCAGCATTTT. This sequence joins TRBV11-2 and TRBJ1-5; no reliable D call. Germline V gene sequence: CDR1 SGHAT, CDR2 FQNNGV. Trimming stripped 0 bases from V and 7 bases from J, with 10 bases between. The CDR3 length is 14 residues. The full variable domain, in which reference TRBV11-2 and TRBJ1-5 provide the parts outside the CDR3, is EAGVAQSPRYKIIEKRQSVAFWCNPISGHATLYWYQQILGQGPKLLIQFQNNGVVDDSQLPKDRFSAERLKGVDSTLKIQPAKLEDSAVYLCASSLDPGTQPQHFGDGTRLSIL.

The CDR3 region has the DNA TGTGCTAGTGGTGCCGGGACTAGCCTGGCTAACAATGAGCAGTTCTTC. Its protein product is CASGAGTSLANNEQFF. The chain uses TRBV12-5 and TRBJ2-1, with TRBD2 matching 9 bases. The CDR3 is made up of 16 amino acids. Germline V gene lookup returns CDR1 LGHNT and CDR2 FRNRAP. Trimming took 5 bases from V and 5 from J; bases not matched to a gene: 10. The full variable domain, rest sourced from reference TRBV12-5 and TRBJ2-1, is DARVTQTPRHKVTEMGQEVTMRCQPILGHNTVFWYRQTMMQGLELLAYFRNRAPLDDSGMPKDRFSAEMPDATLATLKIQPSEPRDSAVYFCASGAGTSLANNEQFFGPGTRLTVL.

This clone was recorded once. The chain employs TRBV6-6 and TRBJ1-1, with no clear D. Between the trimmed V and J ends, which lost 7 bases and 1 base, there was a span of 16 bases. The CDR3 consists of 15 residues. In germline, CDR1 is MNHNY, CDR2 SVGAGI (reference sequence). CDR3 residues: CASTQPIMGNTEAFF. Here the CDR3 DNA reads TGTGCCAGCACCCAACCCATCATGGGGAACACTGAAGCTTTCTTT.

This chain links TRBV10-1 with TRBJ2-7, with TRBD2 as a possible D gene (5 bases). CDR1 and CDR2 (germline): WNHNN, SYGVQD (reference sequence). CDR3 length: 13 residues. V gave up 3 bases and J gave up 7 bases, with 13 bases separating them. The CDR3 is CASSDFPGIEQYF. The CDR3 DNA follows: TGCGCCAGCAGTGATTTTCCCGGGATAGAGCAGTACTTC.

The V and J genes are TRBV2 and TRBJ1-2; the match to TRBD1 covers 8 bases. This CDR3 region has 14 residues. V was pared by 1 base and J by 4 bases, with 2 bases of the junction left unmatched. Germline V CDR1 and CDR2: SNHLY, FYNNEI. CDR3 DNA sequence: TGTGCCAGCAGTGAAGACAGGGGGGTCTATGGCTACACCTTC. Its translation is CASSEDRGVYGYTF.

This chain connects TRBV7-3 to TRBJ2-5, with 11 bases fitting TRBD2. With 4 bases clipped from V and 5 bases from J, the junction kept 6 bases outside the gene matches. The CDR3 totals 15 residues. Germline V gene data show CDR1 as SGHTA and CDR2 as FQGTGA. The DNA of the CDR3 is TGTGCCAGCAGCTCTCGACTAGCGGGAAAGGAGACCCAGTACTTC. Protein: CASSSRLAGKETQYF. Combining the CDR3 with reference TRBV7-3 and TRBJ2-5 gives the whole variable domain GAGVSQTPSNKVTEKGKYVELRCDPISGHTALYWYRQSLGQGPEFLIYFQGTGAADDSGLPNDRFFAVRPEGSVSTLKIQRTERGDSAVYLCASSSRLAGKETQYFGPGTRLLVL.

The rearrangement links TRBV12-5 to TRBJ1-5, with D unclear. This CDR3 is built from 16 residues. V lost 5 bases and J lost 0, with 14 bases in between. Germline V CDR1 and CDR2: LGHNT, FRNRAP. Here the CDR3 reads CASGPSGSYSNQPQHF. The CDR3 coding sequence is TGTGCTAGTGGTCCCAGCGGCAGCTATAGCAATCAGCCCCAGCATTTT.